These 3 T cell receptor beta chains were all obtained from the same sample, sequenced in a study of CD8 T cells in ankylosing spondylitis. TCRdb passed the 5' RACE reads through MiXCR, listing each CDR3 protein once. The data show roughly 86,000 distinct CDR3 sequences, approximately 9% seen once. Source material: blood, either unsorted or a sorted T cell fraction (not recorded which). Source of these receptors: a male donor with ankylosing spondylitis or in good health (not recorded which).

In this sample, this clonotype turned up many times. This sequence joins TRBV28 and TRBJ2-1; no clear D. From germline, CDR1 is MDHEN and CDR2 SYDVKM. The V end was cut by 5 bases, the J end by 4 bases, with 9 bases between. The CDR3 length is 13 residues. Written as DNA, the CDR3 is TGTGCCAGCAGTAGGGCAGAATACAATGAGCAGTTCTTC. It yields the protein CASSRAEYNEQFF.

This clonotype showed up many times. J is TRBJ2-1 and V is TRBV20-1; D may be TRBD1 or TRBD2 (5 bases each). This CDR3 region has 13 residues. V was pared by 0 bases and J by 11 bases, with 14 bases between. The V gene's germline CDR1 is DFQATT and CDR2 SNEGSKA (reference sequence). The CDR3 nucleotides are TGCAGTGCTAGAGACTCTGGGGGACCCAAGCAGTTCTTC. The encoded protein is CSARDSGGPKQFF.

This clonotype was found many times. The rearrangement uses TRBV12-3 or TRBV12-4 and TRBJ2-7; 7 bases match TRBD1. J gave up 0 bases and V 6 bases, and 8 bases lay outside the gene matches. There are 15 residues in the CDR3. The CDR3 here is CASSPGQVSSYEQYF. The DNA of the CDR3 is TGTGCCAGCAGCCCCGGACAGGTCAGCTCCTACGAGCAGTACTTC.